The present T cell receptor beta chain was sequenced within a study of T cells after yellow fever vaccination (dated by TCRdb to between 2019 and 2020). Regarding the complete study: Libraries from fractions with low cell numbers were prepared with the SMART-Seq v4 Ultra Low Input RNA kit. Blood was drawn at multiple timepoints before and after primary and secondary immunization, with bulk PBMC replicates and cell subsets isolated. Bulk TCR alpha and beta repertoires were sequenced longitudinally to track T-cell clones before and after primary and booster YFV17D yellow fever vaccination. Two healthy male donors made up the cohort, one aged 18 to 30 years and the other aged 30 to 39 years. Broader findings and caveats from the paper: The study included only a couple of donors, which limits how far the findings can be generalized. After the booster, most clones that had expanded after primary vaccination were detected again (roughly 96% of CD4 and around nine tenths of CD8), suggesting broad maintenance of memory. Compared with the primary T-cell response, the secondary T-cell response was weaker but faster, peaking on day 5 rather than day 15. FACS-sorted repertoires could contain abundant contaminating clonotypes from the bulk population, so computational filtering was required. A small fraction of clonotypes appeared in both the CD4 and CD8 compartments, likely as a result of convergent recombination.

The label giving this sample's treatment or condition can be read as: live attenuated yellow fever vaccine strain. PBMCs were isolated from peripheral blood using a standard Ficoll-Paque protocol. CD4 and CD8 T-cell fractions were isolated with Dynabeads CD4 and CD8 positive selection kits. TriZol was used to extract RNA from bulk PBMCs, from CD4 and CD8 fractions, and from dextramer-positive and dextramer-negative fractions. This clonotype was recorded at least ten times. The antigen it recognizes is unknown. No much larger clone exists at a distance of one base, and base qualities are not known. Instrument on record: Illumina NovaSeq 6000. Synthesis of TCR cDNA relied on 5'RACE template switching, a step that introduced a universal primer site along with unique molecular identifiers. Priming for cDNA synthesis came from both the TCR alpha and TCR beta constant segments. Library amplification involved two PCR steps, and the second step added sample barcodes and sequencing adapters. Sequencing of libraries was done on Illumina HiSeq 2500 (2x100 bp) or NovaSeq (2x150 bp). The study's own analysis went as follows. Reads were demultiplexed and collapsed into UMI consensus sequences with MIGEC, and V(D)J alignment was performed with MiXCR. Using edgeR on replicate PBMC samples, clonotypes were called vaccine-responding if FDR was below 0.01 and the log2 fold change was above 5 up to day 15. Bulk clonotypes were assigned CD4 or CD8 identity according to which sequenced CD4 or CD8 repertoire held them at higher abundance. TCRdb reprocessed the public reads (quality trimming at Q25 with fastp, clone calling with MiXCR) and kept in-frame beta chains. For every CDR3 protein sequence, its rows merge into one entry that carries the most common genes and DNA. What appears here as the V and J calls and clone size reflects TCRdb's work, not the paper's. In this sample the table shows a few hundred thousand distinct CDR3 sequences, about 5.2% of which occur a single time. Roughly 3.5% of the sample goes to the ten largest clones.

CDR1 and CDR2 were assigned from the germline V gene (reference sequence) as MNHNY and SVGAGI. The CDR3 covers 15 residues, taking in both the cysteine and the phenylalanine. The DNA shown is the 45-base CDR3, in frame from base 1. V and J are trimmed by 5 bases and 3 bases, and the gene matches miss 5 bases of the junction. The input for sequencing was CD4+ T cells sorted from PBMCs, taken on the day of the yellow fever booster vaccination. This sequence uses TRBV6-6 and TRBJ1-1, with TRBD1 matching 11 junction bases. This TCR came from a young man who received the YFV17D yellow fever vaccine. The CDR3 sequence is CASSARDRGDTEAFF. The bases are TGTGCCAGCAGTGCTCGGGACAGGGGGGACACTGAAGCTTTCTTT.